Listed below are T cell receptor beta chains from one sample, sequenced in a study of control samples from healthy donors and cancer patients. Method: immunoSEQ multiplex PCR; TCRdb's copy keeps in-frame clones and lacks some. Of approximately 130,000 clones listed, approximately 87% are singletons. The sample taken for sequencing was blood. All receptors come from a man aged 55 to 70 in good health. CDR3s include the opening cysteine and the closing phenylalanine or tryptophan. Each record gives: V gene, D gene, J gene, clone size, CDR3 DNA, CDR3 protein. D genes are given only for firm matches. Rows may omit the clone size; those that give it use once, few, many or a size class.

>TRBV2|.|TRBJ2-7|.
TGTGCCAGCAGTGAGCCAGCGGCGTACGAGCAGTACTTC
CASSEPAAYEQYF
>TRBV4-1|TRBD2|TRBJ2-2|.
TGCGCCAGCAGCCAACTGGCGGGGGGCGTCAACACCGGGGAGCTGTTTTTT
CASSQLAGGVNTGELFF
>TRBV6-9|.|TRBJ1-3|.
TGTGCCAGCAGTTATGTGGGGACCTCTGGAAACACCATATATTTT
CASSYVGTSGNTIYF
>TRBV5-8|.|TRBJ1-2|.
TGTGCCAGCAGCGCACTCAGCGGGAATTCGGGGGGCTACACCTTC
CASSALSGNSGGYTF
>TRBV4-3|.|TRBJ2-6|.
TGCGCCAGCAGTCGGACACTATCTCGCTCTGGGGCCAACGTCCTGACTTTC
CASSRTLSRSGANVLTF
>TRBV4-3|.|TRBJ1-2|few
TGCGCCAGCAGACCCCAGGGAGCTAACTATGGCTACACCTTC
CASRPQGANYGYTF
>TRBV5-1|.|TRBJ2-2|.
TGCGCCAGCGCACAGGAGAACACCGGGGAGCTGTTTTTT
CASAQENTGELFF
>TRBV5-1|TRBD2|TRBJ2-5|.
TGCGCCAGCAGCTTAAACCCGGGACTAGCTGTGGAGACCCAGTACTTC
CASSLNPGLAVETQYF
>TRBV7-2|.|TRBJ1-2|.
TGTGCCAGCAGCATCTTACAGGGTTTGAATGGCTACACCTTC
CASSILQGLNGYTF
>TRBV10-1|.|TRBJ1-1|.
TGCGCCAGCATAGGATCAGACCTCCTAAACACTGAAGCTTTCTTT
CASIGSDLLNTEAFF
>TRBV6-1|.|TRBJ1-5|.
TGTGCCAGCAGTGAAGAGGCCGGGGGAAGCCAGCCCCAGCATTTT
CASSEEAGGSQPQHF
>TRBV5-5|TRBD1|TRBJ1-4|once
TGTGCCAGCAGCTGGACACCTGACAGGGGGCCTAATGAAAAACTGTTTTTT
CASSWTPDRGPNEKLFF
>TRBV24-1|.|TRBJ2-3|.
TGTGCCACCAGTGTTGAGGCAGGGGCGAGAGCAGATACGCAGTATTTT
CATSVEAGARADTQYF
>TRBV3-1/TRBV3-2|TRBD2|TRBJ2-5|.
TGTGCCAGCAGCCAATCCCTAGCGGGGGGCCGGGGTCATGAGACCCAGTACTTC
CASSQSLAGGRGHETQYF
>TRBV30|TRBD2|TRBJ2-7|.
TGTGCCTGGAGTGCCGCCGCGGGAGGCTCCTACGAGCAGTACTTC
CAWSAAAGGSYEQYF
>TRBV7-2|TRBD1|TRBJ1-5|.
TGTGCCAGCAGCTTAGACAGGGGTAATCAGCCCCAGCATTTT
CASSLDRGNQPQHF
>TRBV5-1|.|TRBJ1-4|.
TGCGCCAGCAGCTTGGCCTCAGGGTCTAATGAAAAACTGTTTTTT
CASSLASGSNEKLFF
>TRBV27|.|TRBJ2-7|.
TGTGCCAGCAGCAACACGGCGACACCGACCTACGAGCAGTACTTC
CASSNTATPTYEQYF
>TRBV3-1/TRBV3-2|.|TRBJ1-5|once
TGTGCCAGCAGCCAAGATCTGAATCAGCCCCAGCATTTT
CASSQDLNQPQHF
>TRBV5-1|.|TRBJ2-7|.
TGCGCCAGCAGCCAAAACCCGGGACAATCCTACGAGCAGTACTTC
CASSQNPGQSYEQYF
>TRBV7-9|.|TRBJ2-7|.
TGTGCCAGCAGCCTCAGGGTCCGTGGGGGAGCTGACGAGCAGTACTTC
CASSLRVRGGADEQYF
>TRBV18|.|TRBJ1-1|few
TGTGCCAGCTCACCACTGGGGGATTCAGGGACTGAAGCTTTCTTT
CASSPLGDSGTEAFF
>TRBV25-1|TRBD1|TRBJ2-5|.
TGTGCCAGCAGTGAAGCCGGGACAGGGGGCCTAGGGACCCAGTACTTC
CASSEAGTGGLGTQYF
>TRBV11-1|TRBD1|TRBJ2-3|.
TGTGCCAGCAGCCCAGGGACAGCCAGCACAGATACGCAGTATTTT
CASSPGTASTDTQYF